This T cell receptor beta chain was obtained from a study of OX40 agonist ivuxolimab in advanced cancers. Across the whole study: Participants could have had prior anti-PD-1, anti-PD-L1 or anti-CTLA-4 therapy, and approximately 40% had some.

Germline CDR1 is LNHDA and CDR2 is SQIVND (reference sequence). Trimming removed 5 bases at V and 4 bases at J, with 8 bases between. The CDR3 length is 12 residues. Sequenced by immunoSEQ multiplex PCR; TCRdb stores in-frame clones only, minus some. The sample includes tens of thousands of clones, roughly 87% of them seen just once. The TCR was taken from an adult with an advanced solid tumor such as melanoma, head and neck, liver or kidney cancer. The V and J genes are TRBV19 and TRBJ1-1; D uncertain. The starting material was CD4+ or CD8+ T cells sorted from blood, obtained in a trial of the OX40 agonist ivuxolimab. The CDR3, as DNA: TGTGCCAGTAGTCTGGGGTTCACTGAAGCTTTCTTT. Protein: CASSLGFTEAFF.